The rows below give T cell receptor beta chains drawn from one sample of a study of regulatory T cells in long-lasting Graves disease. Each CDR3 protein gets one entry after TCRdb re-called the multiplex PCR reads with MiXCR. The sample shows 400,000 or so distinct CDR3 sequences, around 21% of them seen only once. This material consisted of peripheral blood mononuclear cells (PBMCs), taken when the disease was refractory, from a patient treated with antithyroid drugs. These receptors were collected from a female donor with Graves disease. CDR3s leave out the opening cysteine and the closing phenylalanine or tryptophan.

v_gene: TRBV3-1; j_gene: TRBJ2-3; CDR3aa: ASSQIVGQREFTDTQY
v_gene: TRBV4-1; j_gene: TRBJ2-7; CDR3aa: ASSQERSSEQY
v_gene: TRBV5-1; j_gene: TRBJ1-1; CDR3aa: ASTWGVMNTEAF
v_gene: TRBV28; j_gene: TRBJ1-1; CDR3aa: ATFPSLGTGQGNTEAF
v_gene: TRBV10-3; j_gene: TRBJ2-7; CDR3aa: AISSRERDEQY
v_gene: TRBV11-2; j_gene: TRBJ1-4; CDR3aa: ASSYRQYGEKLF
v_gene: TRBV27; j_gene: TRBJ2-7; CDR3aa: ASSPRDRAGEQY
v_gene: TRBV11-1; j_gene: TRBJ2-7; CDR3aa: ASSQLGLADRSYEQY
v_gene: TRBV12-3/TRBV12-4; j_gene: TRBJ2-1; CDR3aa: ASSFSSAGGPHNEQF
v_gene: TRBV20-1; j_gene: TRBJ1-4; CDR3aa: SARDRVIEKLF
v_gene: TRBV6-1; j_gene: TRBJ2-7; CDR3aa: ASRPGLAGSLGY
v_gene: TRBV5-1; j_gene: TRBJ1-1; CDR3aa: ASSTGTANTEAF
v_gene: TRBV6-1; j_gene: TRBJ1-1; CDR3aa: ASSEAGGEWAEAF
v_gene: TRBV6-1; j_gene: TRBJ2-2; CDR3aa: ASSKYILGGTYNTGELF
v_gene: TRBV11-2; j_gene: TRBJ2-7; CDR3aa: ASSLGQGYYYEQY
v_gene: TRBV6-2/TRBV6-3; j_gene: TRBJ2-4; CDR3aa: ASSYYRRAKNIQY
v_gene: TRBV6-2/TRBV6-3; j_gene: TRBJ2-7; CDR3aa: ASSYSASGLREQY
v_gene: TRBV5-1; j_gene: TRBJ1-1; CDR3aa: ASSLTGQDEAF
v_gene: TRBV19; j_gene: TRBJ1-3; CDR3aa: ASSAGQPGNTIY
v_gene: TRBV7-2; j_gene: TRBJ2-5; CDR3aa: ASSSVGLETQY
v_gene: TRBV28; j_gene: TRBJ1-1; CDR3aa: ASSQGVSYTEAF
v_gene: TRBV5-1; j_gene: TRBJ1-2; CDR3aa: ASSPDGLNYGYT
v_gene: TRBV19; j_gene: TRBJ2-6; CDR3aa: ASISLPRREGLDSGANVLT
v_gene: TRBV28; j_gene: TRBJ2-7; CDR3aa: ASSLGSWTVSSYEQY
v_gene: TRBV14; j_gene: TRBJ2-4; CDR3aa: ASSPTGPGQNIQY
v_gene: TRBV12-3/TRBV12-4; j_gene: TRBJ2-7; CDR3aa: ATAGPSSYEQY
v_gene: TRBV3-1; j_gene: TRBJ2-5; CDR3aa: ASSQDFLAGETQY
v_gene: TRBV7-2; j_gene: TRBJ1-3; CDR3aa: ASSSDAQRSTIY
v_gene: TRBV27; j_gene: TRBJ2-7; CDR3aa: ASSLSGQGEQY
v_gene: TRBV2; j_gene: TRBJ1-5; CDR3aa: ASSGQGPDQPQH
v_gene: TRBV5-1; j_gene: TRBJ2-3; CDR3aa: ASSLMGPLLSTDTQY
v_gene: TRBV6-1; j_gene: TRBJ1-1; CDR3aa: ASGPGREAF
v_gene: TRBV27; j_gene: TRBJ2-2; CDR3aa: ASMRLDNTGELF
v_gene: TRBV6-2/TRBV6-3; j_gene: TRBJ1-3; CDR3aa: ASSRFLSSGNTIY
v_gene: TRBV5-1; j_gene: TRBJ1-2; CDR3aa: ASSPGVQDLGYT
v_gene: TRBV6-2/TRBV6-3; j_gene: TRBJ2-1; CDR3aa: ASSSGQNLDNEQF
v_gene: TRBV28; j_gene: TRBJ1-1; CDR3aa: ASSPLRPGGTEAF
v_gene: TRBV7-2; j_gene: TRBJ2-7; CDR3aa: ASSRLEGGVPYEQY
v_gene: TRBV28; j_gene: TRBJ1-4; CDR3aa: ATWTATNEKLF
v_gene: TRBV12-3/TRBV12-4; j_gene: TRBJ2-7; CDR3aa: ASSLIRGYEQY
v_gene: TRBV2; j_gene: TRBJ2-7; CDR3aa: ASSEASEQY
v_gene: TRBV20-1; j_gene: TRBJ1-1; CDR3aa: SARDLRGGAF
v_gene: TRBV9; j_gene: TRBJ2-2; CDR3aa: ASSVSGGPGGELF
v_gene: TRBV27; j_gene: TRBJ2-5; CDR3aa: ASSRLAGGSETQY
v_gene: TRBV24-1; j_gene: TRBJ2-5; CDR3aa: ATSDFSGRAPQY
v_gene: TRBV6-5; j_gene: TRBJ2-6; CDR3aa: ASSYDRGIGGANVLT
v_gene: TRBV28; j_gene: TRBJ1-2; CDR3aa: ASGPYSSNYGYT
v_gene: TRBV3-1; j_gene: TRBJ1-2; CDR3aa: ASSPGRHGYT
v_gene: TRBV7-2; j_gene: TRBJ1-1; CDR3aa: ASSPQGRPALPSSSEAF
v_gene: TRBV20-1; j_gene: TRBJ1-1; CDR3aa: SAGVGGRNTEAF
v_gene: TRBV7-2; j_gene: TRBJ2-7; CDR3aa: ASSLASLTGAYEQY